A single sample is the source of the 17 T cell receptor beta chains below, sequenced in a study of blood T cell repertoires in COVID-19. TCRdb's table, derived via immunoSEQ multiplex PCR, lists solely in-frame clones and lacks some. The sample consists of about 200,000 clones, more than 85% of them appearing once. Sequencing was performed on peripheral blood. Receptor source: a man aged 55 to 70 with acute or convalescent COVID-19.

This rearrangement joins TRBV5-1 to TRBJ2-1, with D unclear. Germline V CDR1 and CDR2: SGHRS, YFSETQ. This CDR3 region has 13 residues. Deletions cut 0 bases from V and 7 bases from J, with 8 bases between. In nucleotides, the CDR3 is TGCGCCAGCAGCTTGGACCTACGAAATGAGCAGTTCTTC. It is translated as CASSLDLRNEQFF.

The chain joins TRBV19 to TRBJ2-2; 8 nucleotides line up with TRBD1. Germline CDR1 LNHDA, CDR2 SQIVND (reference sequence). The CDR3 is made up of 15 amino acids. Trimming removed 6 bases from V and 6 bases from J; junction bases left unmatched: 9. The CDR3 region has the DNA TGTGCCAGTAGCGCAGGGGGCGCGAAAGCCGGGGAGCTGTTTTTT. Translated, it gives CASSAGGAKAGELFF.

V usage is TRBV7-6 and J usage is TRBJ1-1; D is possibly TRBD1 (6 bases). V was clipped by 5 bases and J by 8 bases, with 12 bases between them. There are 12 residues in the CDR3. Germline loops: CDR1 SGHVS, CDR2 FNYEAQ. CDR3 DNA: TGTGCCAGCAGCCACAGGGAAGGGGAAGCTTTCTTT. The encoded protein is CASSHREGEAFF.

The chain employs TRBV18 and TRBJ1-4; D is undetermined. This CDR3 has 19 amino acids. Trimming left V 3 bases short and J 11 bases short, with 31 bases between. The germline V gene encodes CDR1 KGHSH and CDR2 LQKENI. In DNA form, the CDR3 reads TGTGCCAGCTCACCCGAGGGCCCCTCCCCACTCGCCCTGGGGAAGAAACTGTTTTTT. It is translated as CASSPEGPSPLALGKKLFF.

The CDR3 nucleotides are TGTGCCAGCAGCCCCAGACTAGCGGGGGGGCCGAGGCAGTTCTTC. Protein sequence: CASSPRLAGGPRQFF. The rearrangement links TRBV7-2 to TRBJ2-1; 14 bases are shared with TRBD2. The CDR3 sequence is 15 residues long. Unmatched junction bases numbered 9, after V lost 5 bases and J lost 12 bases. Germline-derived CDR1 and CDR2 are SGHTA and FQGNSA.

CDR3 sequence reads: CASSIGWGENTEAFF. CDR3 bases: TGTGCCAGTAGTATAGGGTGGGGCGAGAACACTGAAGCTTTCTTT. The V gene is TRBV19, the J gene TRBJ1-1; D possibly corresponds to TRBD1 (5 bases). V was cut by 1 base and J by 1 base, with 10 bases left in between. The V gene's germline CDR1 is LNHDA and CDR2 SQIVND (reference sequence). This CDR3 comprises 15 residues.

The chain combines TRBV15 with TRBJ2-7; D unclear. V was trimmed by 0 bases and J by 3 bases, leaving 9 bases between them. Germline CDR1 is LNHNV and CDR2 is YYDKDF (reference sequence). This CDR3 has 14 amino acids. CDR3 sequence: CATSRERLGYEQYF. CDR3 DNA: TGTGCCACCAGCAGAGAGAGACTGGGCTACGAGCAGTACTTC.

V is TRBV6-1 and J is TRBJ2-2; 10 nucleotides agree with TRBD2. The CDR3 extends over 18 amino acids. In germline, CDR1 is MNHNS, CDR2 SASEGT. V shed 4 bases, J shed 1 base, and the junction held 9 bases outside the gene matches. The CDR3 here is CASSVLLAGGGNTGELFF. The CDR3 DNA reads TGTGCCAGCAGTGTCCTGTTAGCGGGGGGCGGGAACACCGGGGAGCTGTTTTTT.

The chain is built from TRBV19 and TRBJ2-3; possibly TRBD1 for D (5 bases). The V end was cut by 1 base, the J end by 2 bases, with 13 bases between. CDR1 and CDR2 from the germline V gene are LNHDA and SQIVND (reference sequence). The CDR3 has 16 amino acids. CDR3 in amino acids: CASSIGQGTLTDTQYF. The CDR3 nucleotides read TGTGCCAGTAGTATAGGGCAGGGAACACTCACAGATACGCAGTATTTT. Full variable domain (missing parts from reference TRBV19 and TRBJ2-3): DGGITQSPKYLFRKEGQNVTLSCEQNLNHDAMYWYRQDPGQGLRLIYYSQIVNDFQKGDIAEGYSVSREKKESFPLTVTSAQKNPTAFYLCASSIGQGTLTDTQYFGPGTRLTVL.

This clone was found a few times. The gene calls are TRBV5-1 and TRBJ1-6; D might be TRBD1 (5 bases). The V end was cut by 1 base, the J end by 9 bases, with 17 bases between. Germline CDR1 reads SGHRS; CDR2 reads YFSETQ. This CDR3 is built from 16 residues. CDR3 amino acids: CASSLTDSWRGSPLHF. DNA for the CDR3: TGCGCCAGCAGCTTGACGGATTCGTGGAGGGGTTCACCCCTCCACTTT.

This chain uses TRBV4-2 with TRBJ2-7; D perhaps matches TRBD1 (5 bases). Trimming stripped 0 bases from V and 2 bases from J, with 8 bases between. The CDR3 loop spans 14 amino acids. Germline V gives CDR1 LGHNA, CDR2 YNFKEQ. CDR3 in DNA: TGTGCCAGCAGCCAAGACCCAGGGACCTACGAGCAGTACTTC. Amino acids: CASSQDPGTYEQYF.

This chain's CDR3 is CASRFTGGDSNQPQHF. CDR3 bases: TGTGCCAGCAGGTTCACAGGAGGGGATAGCAATCAGCCCCAGCATTTT. J is TRBJ1-5 and V is TRBV27; D might be TRBD1 (5 bases). Trimming took 6 bases from V and 0 from J, leaving 15 bases between them. Germline CDR1 and CDR2: MNHEY and SMNVEV (reference sequence). CDR3 length equals 16 residues.

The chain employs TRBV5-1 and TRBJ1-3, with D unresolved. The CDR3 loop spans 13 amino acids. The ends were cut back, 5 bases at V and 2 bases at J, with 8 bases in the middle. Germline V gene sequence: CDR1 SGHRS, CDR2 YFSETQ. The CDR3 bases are TGCGCCAGCAGTACGTACACTGGAAACACCATATATTTT. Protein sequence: CASSTYTGNTIYF.

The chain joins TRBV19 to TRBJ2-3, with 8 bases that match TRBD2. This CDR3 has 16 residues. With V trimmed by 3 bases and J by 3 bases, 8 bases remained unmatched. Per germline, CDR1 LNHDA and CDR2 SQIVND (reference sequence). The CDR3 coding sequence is TGTGCCAGTAGTATGTCGAAGGGACTAGTAACAGATACGCAGTATTTT. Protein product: CASSMSKGLVTDTQYF. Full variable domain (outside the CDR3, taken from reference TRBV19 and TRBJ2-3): DGGITQSPKYLFRKEGQNVTLSCEQNLNHDAMYWYRQDPGQGLRLIYYSQIVNDFQKGDIAEGYSVSREKKESFPLTVTSAQKNPTAFYLCASSMSKGLVTDTQYFGPGTRLTVL.

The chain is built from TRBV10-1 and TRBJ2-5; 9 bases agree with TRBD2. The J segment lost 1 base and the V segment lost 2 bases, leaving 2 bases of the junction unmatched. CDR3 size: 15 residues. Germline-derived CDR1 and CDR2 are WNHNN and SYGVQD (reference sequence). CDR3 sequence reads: CASSEGTSLQETQYF. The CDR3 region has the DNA TGCGCCAGCAGTGAGGGGACTAGCCTCCAAGAGACCCAGTACTTC.

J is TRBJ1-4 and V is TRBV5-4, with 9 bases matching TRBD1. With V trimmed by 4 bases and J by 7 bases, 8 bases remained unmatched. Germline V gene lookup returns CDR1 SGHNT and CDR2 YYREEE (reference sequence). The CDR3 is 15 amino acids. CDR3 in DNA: TGTGCCAGCAGCCCCCCGGGACAGGGAGGTGAAAAACTGTTTTTT. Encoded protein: CASSPPGQGGEKLFF.

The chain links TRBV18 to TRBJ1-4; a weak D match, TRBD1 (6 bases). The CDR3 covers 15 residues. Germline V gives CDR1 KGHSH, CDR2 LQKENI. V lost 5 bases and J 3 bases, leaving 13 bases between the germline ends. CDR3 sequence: CASSEETGPNEKLFF. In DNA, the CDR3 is TGTGCCAGCTCAGAGGAGACAGGCCCTAATGAAAAACTGTTTTTT.